These T cell receptor beta chains were read from a single sample in a study of T cell responses to AZD1222 COVID-19 vaccine. Only in-frame clones appear in the TCRdb table, and some are missing; sequencing was by immunoSEQ multiplex PCR. Found here are more than 150,000 clones, 75% to 90% of them singletons; the top ten hold around 2.9%. Sequenced material: peripheral blood, taken on day 0 of MenACWY control vaccination. Receptors originate from an adult in good health. The CDR3 runs from the conserved cysteine through the conserved F or W. A D gene is named only where the DNA matches it firmly. Part of the rows lack a size; the others show once, few, many or a class for expanded clones.

D gene,V gene,J gene,clone size,CDR3 protein,CDR3 DNA
TRBD2,TRBV3-1/TRBV3-2,TRBJ2-2,.,CASSRHGLAGGPTGELFF,TGTGCCAGCAGCCGTCACGGACTAGCGGGAGGGCCCACCGGGGAGCTGTTTTTT
.,TRBV7-2,TRBJ2-7,.,CASSLASSGEQYF,TGTGCCAGCAGCTTAGCTAGCTCGGGCGAGCAGTACTTC
TRBD2,TRBV7-3,TRBJ2-3,.,CASSPGLADTQYF,TGTGCCAGCAGCCCCGGACTAGCGGATACGCAGTATTTT
.,TRBV5-1,TRBJ2-5,.,CASALGGDRRETQYF,TGCGCCAGCGCCCTGGGCGGGGATCGTCGGGAGACCCAGTACTTC
.,TRBV27,TRBJ1-3,once,CASATAGISGNTIYF,TGTGCCAGCGCCACTGCAGGAATCTCTGGAAACACCATATATTTT
TRBD2,TRBV5-4,TRBJ2-3,once,CASTKNLAASTDTQYF,TGTGCCAGCACCAAGAATCTAGCGGCTAGCACAGATACGCAGTATTTT
.,TRBV28,TRBJ1-2,.,CASSWGTGYTF,TGTGCCAGCAGTTGGGGGACCGGCTACACCTTC
TRBD1,TRBV27,TRBJ2-3,.,CASSLRGTGGPNTDTQYF,TGTGCCAGCAGTTTAAGGGGGACAGGGGGTCCGAACACAGATACGCAGTATTTT
.,TRBV7-9,TRBJ2-1,few,CASSLTGNEQFF,TGTGCCAGCAGCTTAACCGGGAATGAGCAGTTCTTC
.,TRBV28,TRBJ2-7,.,CASLSGDSYEQYF,TGTGCCAGCCTCTCAGGGGACTCCTACGAGCAGTACTTC
.,TRBV7-2,TRBJ1-5,.,CASSLAVSNQPQHF,TGTGCCAGCAGCTTAGCCGTAAGCAATCAGCCCCAGCATTTT
TRBD1,TRBV2,TRBJ2-7,.,CASSTDRVGEQYF,TGTGCCAGCAGTACGGACAGGGTAGGCGAGCAGTACTTC
.,TRBV7-2,TRBJ1-4,.,CASSYQTGVNEKLFF,TGTGCCAGCAGCTACCAGACTGGGGTTAATGAAAAACTGTTTTTT
TRBD1,TRBV19,TRBJ2-5,.,CASSGTGGLLGTQYF,TGTGCCAGTAGTGGGACAGGGGGCCTGCTAGGGACCCAGTACTTC
.,TRBV5-1,TRBJ2-1,.,CASSLAMVNEQFF,TGCGCCAGCAGCTTGGCCATGGTTAATGAGCAGTTCTTC
.,TRBV29-1,TRBJ2-5,.,CSVDGSPGETQYF,TGCAGCGTTGACGGTAGCCCCGGCGAGACCCAGTACTTC
TRBD1,TRBV28,TRBJ1-2,.,CASRTGANYGYTF,TGTGCCAGCAGGACAGGGGCTAACTATGGCTACACCTTC
TRBD2,TRBV9,TRBJ2-3,.,CASNFGLAGTDTQYF,TGTGCCAGTAATTTTGGACTAGCAGGCACAGATACGCAGTATTTT
TRBD1,TRBV7-9,TRBJ2-5,.,CASSPTGEETQYF,TGTGCCAGCAGCCCCACAGGGGAAGAGACCCAGTACTTC
.,TRBV2,TRBJ1-2,.,CASSEVRGGGNGGYTF,TGTGCCAGCAGTGAAGTAAGGGGTGGGGGTAACGGCGGCTACACCTTC
TRBD1,TRBV12-5,TRBJ1-2,once,CASVSGQGNYGYTF,TGTGCTAGTGTTTCGGGACAGGGAAACTATGGCTACACCTTC
TRBD1,TRBV6-2/TRBV6-3,TRBJ2-7,.,CASSWGTAYEQYF,TGTGCCAGCAGTTGGGGGACAGCCTACGAGCAGTACTTC
.,TRBV7-9,TRBJ2-3,.,CASSTQAPLTDTQYF,TGTGCCAGCAGCACTCAGGCGCCCCTCACAGATACGCAGTATTTT
.,TRBV2,TRBJ2-1,.,CASRESGYNEQFF,TGTGCCAGCAGAGAAAGTGGATACAATGAGCAGTTCTTC
.,TRBV27,TRBJ2-7,.,CASSLLGAGYEQYF,TGTGCCAGCAGTCTCCTAGGGGCAGGCTACGAGCAGTACTTC
.,TRBV28,TRBJ1-5,.,CASSSLDPQHF,TGTGCCAGCAGTTCCCTCGACCCCCAGCATTTT
TRBD1,TRBV15,TRBJ1-2,.,CATSTQTGANYGYTF,TGTGCCACCAGCACCCAGACAGGGGCTAACTATGGCTACACCTTC
.,TRBV3-1/TRBV3-2,TRBJ1-5,once,CASSQTGLNQPQHF,TGTGCCAGCAGCCAAACAGGGTTGAATCAGCCCCAGCATTTT
TRBD1,TRBV5-5,TRBJ1-4,.,CASSGQDRVPEKLFF,TGTGCCAGCAGCGGGCAGGACAGGGTGCCTGAAAAACTGTTTTTT
TRBD1,TRBV28,TRBJ1-4,.,CASSSTGGTNEKLFF,TGTGCCAGCAGTTCGACAGGGGGTACTAATGAAAAACTGTTTTTT
.,TRBV7-3,TRBJ2-3,.,CASSLTRGPSADTQYF,TGTGCCAGCAGCTTAACCCGGGGACCTAGCGCAGATACGCAGTATTTT
TRBD1,TRBV30,TRBJ1-5,.,CAWSVGQGSYGNQPQHF,TGTGCCTGGAGTGTCGGACAGGGGAGCTATGGGAATCAGCCCCAGCATTTT
TRBD2,TRBV6-4,TRBJ2-1,few,CASSDSASGDHNEQFF,TGTGCCAGCAGTGACTCGGCTAGCGGGGACCACAATGAGCAGTTCTTC
TRBD2,TRBV27,TRBJ2-2,.,CASSRTSGPPGELFF,TGTGCCAGCAGTAGGACTAGCGGGCCTCCTGGGGAGCTGTTTTTT
.,TRBV18,TRBJ2-5,.,CASSPQKGQETQYF,TGTGCCAGCTCTCCTCAGAAAGGGCAAGAGACCCAGTACTTC
TRBD1,TRBV6-5,TRBJ1-1,once,CASSYGQVNTEAFF,TGTGCCAGCAGTTACGGACAGGTCAACACTGAAGCTTTCTTT
.,TRBV30,TRBJ1-5,once,CAWSIQGSNQPQHF,TGTGCCTGGAGTATCCAGGGGAGCAATCAGCCCCAGCATTTT
.,TRBV5-8,TRBJ2-3,.,CASSLARGTDTQYF,TGTGCCAGCAGCTTGGCCCGAGGGACAGATACGCAGTATTTT
.,TRBV13,TRBJ1-3,.,CASSLGMSSGNTIYF,TGTGCCAGCAGCTTAGGGATGAGCTCTGGAAACACCATATATTTT
TRBD2,TRBV2,TRBJ2-1,.,CASSSSGRDYNEQFF,TGTGCCAGCAGTTCTAGCGGGAGAGACTACAATGAGCAGTTCTTC
.,TRBV9,TRBJ2-3,.,CASSVGTDTQYF,TGTGCCAGCAGCGTAGGAACAGATACGCAGTATTTT
.,TRBV7-2,TRBJ1-1,.,CASSFGTLIGQAFF,TGTGCCAGCAGCTTTGGGACTCTAATAGGACAAGCTTTCTTT
.,TRBV19,TRBJ2-2,once,CASSPRGNTGELFF,TGTGCCAGTAGTCCTCGGGGTAACACCGGGGAGCTGTTTTTT
.,TRBV3-1/TRBV3-2,TRBJ2-5,.,CASSQENSQETQYF,TGTGCCAGCAGCCAAGAAAACAGCCAAGAGACCCAGTACTTC
TRBD2,TRBV18,TRBJ2-1,once,CASSYEREGPNEQFF,TGTGCCAGCTCTTACGAGCGGGAGGGCCCCAATGAGCAGTTCTTC
.,TRBV20-1,TRBJ2-7,.,CSASGGLRPYEQYF,TGCAGTGCTAGTGGGGGACTTCGTCCCTACGAGCAGTACTTC
TRBD1,TRBV5-6,TRBJ1-2,.,CASSEGDRDSYYGYTF,TGTGCCAGCAGCGAAGGCGACCGGGACAGTTACTATGGCTACACCTTC
TRBD1,TRBV5-4,TRBJ1-2,.,CASSFNAQGDDYGYTF,TGTGCCAGCAGCTTTAACGCACAGGGGGACGATTATGGCTACACCTTC